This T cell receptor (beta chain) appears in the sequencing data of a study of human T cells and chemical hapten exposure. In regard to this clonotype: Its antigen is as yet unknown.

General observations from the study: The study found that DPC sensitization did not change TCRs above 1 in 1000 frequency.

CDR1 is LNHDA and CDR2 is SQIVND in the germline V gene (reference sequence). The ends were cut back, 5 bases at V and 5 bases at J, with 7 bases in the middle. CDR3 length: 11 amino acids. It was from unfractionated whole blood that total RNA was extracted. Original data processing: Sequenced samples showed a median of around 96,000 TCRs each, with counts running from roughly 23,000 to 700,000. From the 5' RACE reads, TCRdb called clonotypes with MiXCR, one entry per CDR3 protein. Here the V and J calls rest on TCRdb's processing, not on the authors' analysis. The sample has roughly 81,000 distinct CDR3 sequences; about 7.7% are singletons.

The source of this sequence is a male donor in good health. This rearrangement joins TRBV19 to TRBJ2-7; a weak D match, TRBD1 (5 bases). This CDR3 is CASSSGNEQYF. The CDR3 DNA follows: TGTGCCAGTAGTTCAGGGAACGAGCAGTACTTC.